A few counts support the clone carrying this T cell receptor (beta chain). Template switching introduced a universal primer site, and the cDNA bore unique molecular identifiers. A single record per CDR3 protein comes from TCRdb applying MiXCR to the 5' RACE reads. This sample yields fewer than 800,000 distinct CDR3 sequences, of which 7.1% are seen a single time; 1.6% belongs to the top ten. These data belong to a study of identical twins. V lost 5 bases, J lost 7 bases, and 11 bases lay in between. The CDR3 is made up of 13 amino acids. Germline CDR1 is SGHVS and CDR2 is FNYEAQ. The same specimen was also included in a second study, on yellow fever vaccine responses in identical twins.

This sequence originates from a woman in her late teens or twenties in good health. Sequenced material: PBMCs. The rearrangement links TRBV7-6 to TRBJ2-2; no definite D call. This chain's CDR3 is CASSPTIGGELFF. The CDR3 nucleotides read TGTGCCAGCAGCCCTACGATCGGCGGGGAGCTGTTTTTT.